The 5 T cell receptor beta chains given below trace back to one sample, sequenced in a study of T cells in Graves' hyperthyroidism and ophthalmopathy. Amplification of TCR beta CDR3 regions was performed using RNA transcripts as template. TCR CDR3 regions were first amplified by RT-PCR with HTBI primers. TCRdb recomputed calls from the multiplex PCR reads with MiXCR, one row per CDR3 protein. Found here are about 340,000 distinct CDR3 sequences, around 23% of them singletons; the top ten hold 50% to 65%. Input material: blood. The receptors were gathered from a woman aged 45-65 years with Graves' hyperthyroidism.

In its sample, this clonotype was seen many times. The J gene is TRBJ1-3, the V gene TRBV5-1; D gene unclear. Germline loops: CDR1 SGHRS, CDR2 YFSETQ. V was cut by 4 bases and J by 1 base, with 12 bases left in between. The CDR3 runs 15 residues. CDR3 amino acids: CASSPNLQSGNTIYF. CDR3 bases: TGCGCCAGCAGCCCGAATCTACAGTCTGGAAACACCATATATTTT.

The chain employs TRBV12-3 or TRBV12-4 and TRBJ2-7; 8 bases fit TRBD2. Germline trimming cut 2 bases from V and 4 bases from J; bases unmatched to any gene: 1. There are 13 residues in the CDR3. The CDR3 region has the DNA TGTGCCAGCAGTTTAATAGCGGGGTACGAGCAGTACTTC. The encoded protein is CASSLIAGYEQYF.

With respect to this clonotype: It may be a read error: a sequence one base away is much more abundant. V is TRBV5-1 and J is TRBJ2-1; 8 bases align to TRBD2. J gave up 7 bases and V 2 bases, and 11 bases lay outside the gene matches. This CDR3 spans 16 amino acids. Germline V gene lookup returns CDR1 SGHRS and CDR2 YFSETQ. The CDR3: CASSFSGDARWNEQFF. The CDR3 nucleotides read TGCGCCAGCAGCTTTAGCGGGGACGCGAGGTGGAATGAGCAGTTCTTC.

This clonotype has at least ten counts. The chain has TRBV28 and TRBJ1-1; 9 bases are a match to TRBD1. CDR3 length: 16 residues. V was pared by 7 bases and J by 0 bases, with 9 bases of the junction left unmatched. In germline, CDR1 is MDHEN, CDR2 SYDVKM. Here the CDR3 reads CASTFLGTGMNTEAFF. CDR3 nucleotides: TGTGCCAGCACCTTCCTCGGGACAGGGATGAACACTGAAGCTTTCTTT.

The chain has TRBV28 and TRBJ1-6; D is perhaps TRBD1 (6 bases). The CDR3 covers 15 residues. V lost 6 bases and J lost 7, with 16 bases in between. CDR1 MDHEN and CDR2 SYDVKM come from the germline V gene. The CDR3: CASSLGGAENSPLHF. As DNA, the CDR3 is TGTGCCAGCAGCCTAGGGGGGGCAGAAAATTCACCCCTCCACTTT.